One and the same sample provided the 30 T cell receptor beta chains below, sequenced in a study of blood T cell repertoires in COVID-19. Profiling relied on immunoSEQ multiplex PCR, and the TCRdb table lists in-frame clones only, not all of them. The sample gives some 40,000 clones, approximately 94% of which show up once; over 0.3% is in the top ten. Sequencing was carried out using peripheral blood. All receptors derive from a man between 50 and 59 years old with COVID-19, enrolled during active disease.

V gene TRBV29-1 combines with J gene TRBJ1-1; D ambiguous. V was trimmed by 3 bases and J by 4 bases, leaving 12 bases between them. The CDR3 length is 13 residues. The V gene's germline CDR1 is SQVTM and CDR2 ANQGSEA. The CDR3 sequence is CSVEKGGITEAFF. The CDR3 coding sequence is TGCAGCGTTGAGAAGGGAGGGATCACTGAAGCTTTCTTT. The entire variable domain, with the rest obtained from reference TRBV29-1 and TRBJ1-1, is as follows: SAVISQKPSRDICQRGTSLTIQCQVDSQVTMMFWYRQQPGQSLTLIATANQGSEATYESGFVIDKFPISRPNLTFSTLTVSNMSPEDSSIYLCSVEKGGITEAFFGQGTRLTVV.

This sequence joins TRBV27 and TRBJ2-2, with D uncertain. Trimming took 4 bases from V and 1 from J, leaving 10 bases between them. The CDR3 contains 15 residues. The germline V gene encodes CDR1 MNHEY and CDR2 SMNVEV (reference sequence). CDR3 amino acids: CASSYGLLNTGELFF. CDR3 coding DNA: TGTGCCAGCAGTTACGGTCTACTGAACACCGGGGAGCTGTTTTTT.

The V call is TRBV6-5, the J call TRBJ1-2, with 8 bases that match TRBD1. J gave up 1 base and V 5 bases, and 6 bases lay outside the gene matches. Per germline, CDR1 MNHEY and CDR2 SVGAGI. The CDR3 totals 15 residues. CDR3 sequence reads: CASSPQGALNYGYTF. CDR3 coding DNA: TGTGCCAGCAGTCCGCAGGGGGCTCTTAACTATGGCTACACCTTC.

The chain carries TRBV30 and TRBJ1-1; D is uncertain. Germline values: CDR1 GTSNPN, CDR2 SVGIG (reference sequence). The CDR3 runs 12 residues. The V and J ends lost 3 bases and 1 base respectively, with 6 bases between them. The CDR3 DNA is TGTGCCTGGAGGGGAGCGAACACTGAAGCTTTCTTT. Protein sequence: CAWRGANTEAFF.

This clone appeared once. The rearrangement links TRBV2 to TRBJ1-4, with no clear D. The CDR3 covers 14 residues. V was shortened by 9 bases and J by 4 bases, with 15 bases between the two germline ends. Germline V gives CDR1 SNHLY, CDR2 FYNNEI. As DNA, the CDR3 is TGTGCCAGTCGTGATAACAGAGATAATGAAAAACTGTTTTTT. It yields the protein CASRDNRDNEKLFF.

The gene calls are TRBV7-9 and TRBJ1-3; TRBD1 matches at 7 bases. Germline V gene lookup returns CDR1 SEHNR and CDR2 FQNEAQ (reference sequence). The CDR3 is 14 residues long. V was clipped by 6 bases and J by 0 bases; unmatched bases: 2. The CDR3 DNA follows: TGTGCCAGCAGACAGGGGATCTCTGGAAACACCATATATTTT. It specifies CASRQGISGNTIYF.

This chain joins TRBV6-1 and TRBJ2-1; 14 bases map to TRBD2. V shed 4 bases, J shed 9 bases, and the junction held 11 bases outside the gene matches. The CDR3 is made up of 17 amino acids. In germline, CDR1 is MNHNS, CDR2 SASEGT. The DNA of the CDR3 is TGTGCCAGCAGTGCCGGGACTAGCGGGGGATGGGGCGGTGAGCAGTTCTTC. Its protein is CASSAGTSGGWGGEQFF.

The chain recombines TRBV27 with TRBJ1-1, with TRBD1 matching over 8 bases. CDR3 length equals 15 residues. Germline loops: CDR1 MNHEY, CDR2 SMNVEV (reference sequence). V lost 4 bases, J lost 2 bases, and 6 bases stayed unmatched. As DNA, the CDR3 is TGTGCCAGCAGTTCACTCACAGGGGGAAACACTGAAGCTTTCTTT. Its protein product is CASSSLTGGNTEAFF.

This chain joins TRBV10-3 and TRBJ2-1; no definite D call. V lost 1 base and J 7 bases, leaving 8 bases between the germline ends. Germline V gene sequence: CDR1 ENHRY, CDR2 SYGVKD. CDR3 length: 13 residues. The CDR3 sequence is CAISEFRLNEQFF. CDR3 in DNA: TGTGCCATCAGTGAGTTCAGGTTAAATGAGCAGTTCTTC.

This clone was seen a single time. The rearrangement uses TRBV29-1 and TRBJ2-7; the match to TRBD1 covers 8 bases. Germline V gene sequence: CDR1 SQVTM, CDR2 ANQGSEA. V trimming: 0 bases; J trimming: 0 bases; junction bases outside the gene matches: 7. This CDR3 comprises 16 residues. CDR3 residues: CSVEERATGDSYEQYF. CDR3 in DNA: TGCAGCGTTGAAGAACGAGCGACAGGGGACTCCTACGAGCAGTACTTC.

This clone appeared a few times. The chain employs TRBV9 and TRBJ2-3; TRBD2 aligns across 11 bases. J was trimmed by 3 bases and V by 4 bases; bases with no gene match: 4. Per the germline V gene, CDR1 is SGDLS and CDR2 is YYNGEE. This CDR3 has 15 amino acids. The CDR3 region has the DNA TGTGCCAGCAGCCCAATAGCGGGAGGGACAGATACGCAGTATTTT. It codes for CASSPIAGGTDTQYF.

This chain uses TRBV4-3 with TRBJ2-1; 10 nucleotides line up with TRBD2. The J segment lost 8 bases and the V segment lost 6 bases, leaving 16 bases of the junction unmatched. The CDR3 extends over 17 amino acids. Germline CDR1 is LGHNA and CDR2 is YSLEER. The CDR3 loop reads CASSLRPAGGPGDEQFF. The DNA of the CDR3 is TGCGCCAGCAGTCTGAGGCCAGCGGGAGGGCCTGGAGATGAGCAGTTCTTC.

The J gene is TRBJ1-3, the V gene TRBV6-1, with TRBD1 matching 10 bases. CDR1 MNHNS and CDR2 SASEGT come from the germline V gene. The CDR3 spans 17 residues. V shed 4 bases, J shed 6 bases, and the junction held 12 bases outside the gene matches. The CDR3 loop is CASSVGPGQGMVNTIYF. CDR3 bases: TGTGCCAGCAGTGTAGGCCCGGGACAGGGGATGGTAAACACCATATATTTT.

This clone has a single count. The rearrangement joins TRBV2 to TRBJ2-3, with D uncertain. In germline, CDR1 is SNHLY, CDR2 FYNNEI. V lost 7 bases, J lost 0 bases, and 8 bases lay in between. The CDR3 is made up of 13 amino acids. The CDR3 DNA reads as TGTGCCAGCAATCGGTATAGCACAGATACGCAGTATTTT. Its protein is CASNRYSTDTQYF.

This clone was found once. The chain couples TRBV7-8 to TRBJ2-7, with 8 positions matching TRBD2. The CDR3 is 15 residues long. CDR1 and CDR2 from the germline V gene are SGHVS and FQNEAQ. V gave up 5 bases and J gave up 0 bases; unmatched junction bases: 6. The CDR3 here is CASSRGLASSYEQYF. In nucleotides, the CDR3 is TGTGCCAGCAGCCGAGGACTAGCCTCCTCCTACGAGCAGTACTTC.

The chain is built from TRBV5-6 and TRBJ1-3; 7 bases agree with TRBD1. Germline values: CDR1 SGHDT, CDR2 YYEEEE. V lost 5 bases to trimming and J lost 1 base; unmatched junction nucleotides: 6. This CDR3 is 15 amino acids long. CDR3 loop: CASSLTGLSGNTIYF. The CDR3 coding sequence is TGTGCCAGCAGTCTGACAGGGTTGTCTGGAAACACCATATATTTT.

In nucleotides, the CDR3 is TGTGCCAGCAGCCAGTTGACAGGGCGAGACACTGAAGCTTTCTTT. This gives the protein CASSQLTGRDTEAFF. This rearrangement joins TRBV14 to TRBJ1-1, with 7 bases that match TRBD1. This CDR3 has 15 residues. Unmatched junction bases numbered 7, after V lost 3 bases and J lost 3 bases. CDR1 is SGHDN and CDR2 is FVKESK in the germline V gene.

The V and J genes are TRBV3-1 (or the pseudogene TRBV3-2) and TRBJ1-5, with D unresolved. The CDR3 runs to 14 residues. Per germline, CDR1 LGHDT and CDR2 YNNKEL (reference sequence). The V gene lost 1 base and the J gene lost 6 bases, with 10 bases spanning the gap. For the CDR3, the DNA is TGTGCCAGCAGCCAAGCCGCCGAGGGTCAGCCCCAGCATTTT. Its translation: CASSQAAEGQPQHF.

V and J are TRBV6-5 and TRBJ1-2; TRBD1 agrees at 8 bases. CDR3 length equals 15 residues. The ends lost 4 bases at V and 6 bases at J; junction bases unmatched: 10. The germline V gene has CDR1 MNHEY and CDR2 SVGAGI. The CDR3 DNA follows: TGTGCCAGCAGTTCTTCCGGACAGGGATTCGATGGCTACACCTTC. Translated: CASSSSGQGFDGYTF.

The chain uses TRBV7-2 and TRBJ2-1, with 7 positions matching TRBD1. This CDR3 has 16 amino acids. Per germline, CDR1 SGHTA and CDR2 FQGNSA. The J segment lost 9 bases and the V segment lost 1 base, leaving 12 bases of the junction unmatched. In DNA form, the CDR3 reads TGTGCCAGCAGCTTAGGACAGGGCCCTGCCTCGGGTGAGCAGTTCTTC. It specifies CASSLGQGPASGEQFF.

The chain couples TRBV5-1 to TRBJ1-3; no reliable D call. Looked up from germline, CDR1 is SGHRS and CDR2 is YFSETQ. Deletions cut 0 bases from V and 1 base from J, with 8 bases between. This CDR3 has 15 residues. The CDR3 spells CASSLGVLSGNTIYF. CDR3 in DNA: TGCGCCAGCAGCTTGGGTGTTCTTTCTGGAAACACCATATATTTT.

The chain has TRBV5-5 and TRBJ2-5; D perhaps matches TRBD1 (5 bases). The V end was cut by 6 bases, the J end by 4 bases, with 7 bases between. The CDR3 consists of 11 residues. CDR1 and CDR2 from the germline V gene are SGHKS and YYEKEE (reference sequence). The DNA for the CDR3 is TGTGCCAGCATAGGGGTAGAGACCCAGTACTTC. Its protein product is CASIGVETQYF.

This rearrangement joins TRBV7-2 to TRBJ1-1; 10 bases agree with TRBD1. This CDR3 has 16 amino acids. Looked up from germline, CDR1 is SGHTA and CDR2 is FQGNSA. Trimming cost V 5 bases and J 5 bases; bases outside gene matches: 11. CDR3 in DNA: TGTGCCAGCAGCACTACCCCGGGACAGGGGCGGACTGAAGCTTTCTTT. It yields the protein CASSTTPGQGRTEAFF.

V is TRBV29-1 and J is TRBJ2-7; TRBD2 matches 10 bases. The CDR3 loop spans 15 amino acids. Trimming removed 0 bases from V and 3 bases from J; junction bases left unmatched: 5. Germline V gene sequence: CDR1 SQVTM, CDR2 ANQGSEA. The CDR3 spells CSVEDRTSGDYEQYF. The CDR3 DNA sequence: TGCAGCGTTGAAGATCGGACTAGCGGAGACTACGAGCAGTACTTC.

This chain uses TRBV12-3 or TRBV12-4 with TRBJ1-2; tentative D call: TRBD1 (6 bases). V lost 6 bases to trimming and J lost 8 bases, with 13 bases between them. The CDR3 totals 12 residues. DNA of the CDR3: TGTGCCAGCAGCTTAACAGGGCGCGGCTACACCTTC. Protein product: CASSLTGRGYTF.

The chain employs TRBV28 and TRBJ2-7; 7 bases agree with TRBD2. This CDR3 has 18 amino acids. The V gene's germline CDR1 is MDHEN and CDR2 SYDVKM. J was trimmed by 1 base and V by 3 bases; bases with no gene match: 15. In DNA, the CDR3 is TGTGCCAGCAGTTTCCCGGAGGCGGGAGTTCACGTTTCCTACGAGCAGTACTTC. It translates to CASSFPEAGVHVSYEQYF.

J is TRBJ1-4 and V is TRBV27; maybe TRBD1 (6 bases). Per germline, CDR1 MNHEY and CDR2 SMNVEV (reference sequence). Trimming cost V 3 bases and J 8 bases, with 10 bases left between them. CDR3 length equals 13 residues. CDR3 loop: CASSFSTGEKLFF. The CDR3 DNA reads TGTGCCAGCAGTTTTAGCACAGGGGAAAAACTGTTTTTT.

The CDR3 protein is CASSLTQGGHEQFF. The CDR3 bases are TGTGCCAGCAGCTTAACACAGGGGGGTCATGAGCAGTTCTTC. The chain has TRBV7-2 and TRBJ2-1; 8 bases are a match to TRBD1. The CDR3 length is 14 residues. Germline CDR1 is SGHTA and CDR2 is FQGNSA. Trimming removed 2 bases from V and 8 bases from J; junction bases left unmatched: 5.

This chain uses TRBV29-1 with TRBJ2-3; D is perhaps TRBD1 (6 bases). V lost 5 bases to trimming and J lost 4 bases, with 16 bases between them. Germline V CDR1 and CDR2: SQVTM, ANQGSEA. The length of the CDR3 is 14 residues. As DNA, the CDR3 is TGCAGCGTTCGAACAGGGAATGCGGCAGATACGCAGTATTTT. Translation gives CSVRTGNAADTQYF.

V gene TRBV5-1 combines with J gene TRBJ1-1; weak D call: TRBD1 (5 bases). V was shortened by 5 bases and J by 2 bases, with 10 bases between the two germline ends. This CDR3 has 13 amino acids. Germline V gene sequence: CDR1 SGHRS, CDR2 YFSETQ. The CDR3 DNA follows: TGCGCCAGCAGTCCGGACACAAACACTGAAGCTTTCTTT. It yields the protein CASSPDTNTEAFF.